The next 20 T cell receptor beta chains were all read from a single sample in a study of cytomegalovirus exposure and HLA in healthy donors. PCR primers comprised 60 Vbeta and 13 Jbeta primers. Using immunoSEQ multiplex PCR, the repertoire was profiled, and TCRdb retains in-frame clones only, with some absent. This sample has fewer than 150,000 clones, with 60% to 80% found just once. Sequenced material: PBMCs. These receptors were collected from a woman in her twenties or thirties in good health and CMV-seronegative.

The CDR3 region has the DNA TGTGCCAGTAGACAGAATACCGAGGACGGCTACACCTTC. Protein product: CASRQNTEDGYTF. The chain combines TRBV6-1 with TRBJ1-2; TRBD1 is a possible D gene (5 bases). Germline-derived CDR1 and CDR2 are MNHNS and SASEGT. CDR3 length: 13 residues. The ends were cut back, 9 bases at V and 8 bases at J, with 19 bases in the middle.

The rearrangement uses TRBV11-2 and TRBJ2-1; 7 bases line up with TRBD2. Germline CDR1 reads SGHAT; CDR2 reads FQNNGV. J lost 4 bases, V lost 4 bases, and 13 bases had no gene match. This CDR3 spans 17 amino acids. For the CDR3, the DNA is TGTGCCAGCAGCTCCTCGGGGGGTCCCTCGAGGTACAATGAGCAGTTCTTC. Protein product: CASSSSGGPSRYNEQFF.

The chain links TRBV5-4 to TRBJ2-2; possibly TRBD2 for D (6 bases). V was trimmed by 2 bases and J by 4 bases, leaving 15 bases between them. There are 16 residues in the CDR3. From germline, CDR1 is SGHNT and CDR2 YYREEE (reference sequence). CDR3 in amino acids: CASSLPGSGGTGELFF. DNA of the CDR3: TGTGCCAGCAGCTTACCCGGGAGTGGGGGCACCGGGGAGCTGTTTTTT.

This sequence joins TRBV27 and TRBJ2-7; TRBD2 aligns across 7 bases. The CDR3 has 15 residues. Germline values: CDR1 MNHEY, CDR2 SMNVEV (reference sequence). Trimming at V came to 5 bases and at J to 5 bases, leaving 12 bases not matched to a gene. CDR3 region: CASSLEREPGDEQYF. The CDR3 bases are TGTGCCAGCAGTCTCGAGCGGGAACCAGGTGACGAGCAGTACTTC.

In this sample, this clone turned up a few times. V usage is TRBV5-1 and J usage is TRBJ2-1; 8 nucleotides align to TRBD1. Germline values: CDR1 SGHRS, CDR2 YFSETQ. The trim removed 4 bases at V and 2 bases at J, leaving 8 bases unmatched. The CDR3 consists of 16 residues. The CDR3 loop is CASSAGTGKTYNEQFF. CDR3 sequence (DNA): TGCGCCAGCAGCGCAGGGACAGGAAAGACCTACAATGAGCAGTTCTTC.

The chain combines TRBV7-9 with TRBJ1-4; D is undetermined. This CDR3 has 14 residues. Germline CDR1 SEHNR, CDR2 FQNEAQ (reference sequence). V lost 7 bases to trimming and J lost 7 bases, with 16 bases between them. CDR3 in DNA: TGTGCCAGCAACAGCGGAATTGAGGGTGAAAAACTGTTTTTT. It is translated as CASNSGIEGEKLFF.

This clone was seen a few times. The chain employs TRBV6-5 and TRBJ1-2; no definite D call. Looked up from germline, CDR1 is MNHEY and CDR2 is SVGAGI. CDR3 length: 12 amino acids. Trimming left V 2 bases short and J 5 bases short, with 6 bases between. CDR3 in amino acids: CASSYPGYGYTF. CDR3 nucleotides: TGTGCCAGCAGTTACCCGGGGTATGGCTACACCTTC.

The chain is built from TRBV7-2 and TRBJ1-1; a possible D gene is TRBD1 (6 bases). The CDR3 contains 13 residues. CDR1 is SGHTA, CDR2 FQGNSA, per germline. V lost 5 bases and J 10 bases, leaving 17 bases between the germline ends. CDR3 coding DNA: TGTGCCAGCAGCGTAACAGGGTCTCGCGGAGCTTTCTTT. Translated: CASSVTGSRGAFF. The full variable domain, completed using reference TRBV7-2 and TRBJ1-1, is GAGVSQSPSNKVTEKGKDVELRCDPISGHTALYWYRQSLGQGLEFLIYFQGNSAPDKSGLPSDRFSAERTGGSVSTLTIQRTQQEDSAVYLCASSVTGSRGAFFGQGTRLTVV.

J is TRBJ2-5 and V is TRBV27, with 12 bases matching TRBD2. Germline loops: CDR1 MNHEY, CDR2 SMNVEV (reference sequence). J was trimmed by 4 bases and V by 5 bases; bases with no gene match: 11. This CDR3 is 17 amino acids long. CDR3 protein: CASSLASSGGGGETQYF. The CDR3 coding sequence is TGTGCCAGCAGTCTCGCCTCTAGCGGGGGGGGAGGAGAGACCCAGTACTTC.

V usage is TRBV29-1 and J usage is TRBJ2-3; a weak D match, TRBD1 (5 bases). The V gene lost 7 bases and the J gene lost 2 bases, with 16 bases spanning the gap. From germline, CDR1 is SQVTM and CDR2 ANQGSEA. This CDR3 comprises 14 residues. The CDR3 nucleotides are TGCAGCGACCGACCGGCAGGGTCCACAGATACGCAGTATTTT. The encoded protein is CSDRPAGSTDTQYF.

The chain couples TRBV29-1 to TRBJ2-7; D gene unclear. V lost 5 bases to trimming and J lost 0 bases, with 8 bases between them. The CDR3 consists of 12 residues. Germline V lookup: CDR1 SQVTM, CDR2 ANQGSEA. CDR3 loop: CSVSQDSYEQYF. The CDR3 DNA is TGCAGCGTTTCCCAGGACTCCTACGAGCAGTACTTC.

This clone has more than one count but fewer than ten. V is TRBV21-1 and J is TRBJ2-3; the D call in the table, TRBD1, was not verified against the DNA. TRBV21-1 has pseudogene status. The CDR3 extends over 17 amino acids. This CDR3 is CASSSRTGCSSTDTQYF. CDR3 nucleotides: TGTGCCAGCAGCTCCCGGACAGGCTGTTCTAGCACAGATACGCAGTATTTT.

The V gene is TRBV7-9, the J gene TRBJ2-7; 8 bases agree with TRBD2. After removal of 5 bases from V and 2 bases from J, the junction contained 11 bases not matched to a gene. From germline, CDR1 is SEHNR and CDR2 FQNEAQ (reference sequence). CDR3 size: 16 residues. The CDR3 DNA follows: TGTGCCAGCAGCCCCCCGACTAGCGCATCCCCCTACGAGCAGTACTTC. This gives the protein CASSPPTSASPYEQYF.

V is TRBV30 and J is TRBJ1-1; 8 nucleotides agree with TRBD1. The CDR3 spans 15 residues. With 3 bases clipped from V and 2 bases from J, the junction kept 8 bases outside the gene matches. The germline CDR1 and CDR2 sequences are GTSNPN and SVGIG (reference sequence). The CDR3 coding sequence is TGTGCCTGGAGCCGATTAGGACAGGGAAACACTGAAGCTTTCTTT. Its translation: CAWSRLGQGNTEAFF.

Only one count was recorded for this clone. CDR3: CAWSAARSNEQFF. The CDR3 nucleotides are TGTGCCTGGAGTGCAGCCCGGAGCAATGAGCAGTTCTTC. This chain connects TRBV30 to TRBJ2-1; D gene unclear. The CDR3 loop spans 13 amino acids. The V gene lost 1 base and the J gene lost 6 bases, with 10 bases spanning the gap. Germline values: CDR1 GTSNPN, CDR2 SVGIG (reference sequence).

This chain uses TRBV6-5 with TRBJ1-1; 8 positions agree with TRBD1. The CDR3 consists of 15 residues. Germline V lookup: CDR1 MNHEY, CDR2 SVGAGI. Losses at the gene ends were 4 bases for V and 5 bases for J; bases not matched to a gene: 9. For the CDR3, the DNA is TGTGCCAGCAGTTCCGCCCAGGGGGCTCTAACTGAAGCTTTCTTT. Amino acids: CASSSAQGALTEAFF.

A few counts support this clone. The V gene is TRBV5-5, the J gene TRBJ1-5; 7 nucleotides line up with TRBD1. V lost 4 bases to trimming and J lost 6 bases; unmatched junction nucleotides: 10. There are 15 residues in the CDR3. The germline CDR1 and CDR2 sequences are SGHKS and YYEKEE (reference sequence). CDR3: CASSPQQGQGQPQHF. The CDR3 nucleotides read TGTGCCAGCAGCCCACAACAGGGGCAGGGTCAGCCCCAGCATTTT.

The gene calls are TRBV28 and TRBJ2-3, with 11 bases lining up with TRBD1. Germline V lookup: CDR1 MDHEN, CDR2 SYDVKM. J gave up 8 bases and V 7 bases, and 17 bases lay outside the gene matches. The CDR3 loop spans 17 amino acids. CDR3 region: CASMYISRDRGIGTQYF. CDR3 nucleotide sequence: TGTGCCAGCATGTACATATCCAGGGACAGGGGGATAGGTACGCAGTATTTT.

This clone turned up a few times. DNA for the CDR3: TGTGCCAGCAGGATTAAATCGGTGCGGGATGGCTACACCTTC. Translated: CASRIKSVRDGYTF. The chain couples TRBV19 to TRBJ1-2; D is uncertain. Deletions cut 9 bases from V and 6 bases from J, with 20 bases between. Germline V gene sequence: CDR1 LNHDA, CDR2 SQIVND (reference sequence). This CDR3 comprises 14 residues.

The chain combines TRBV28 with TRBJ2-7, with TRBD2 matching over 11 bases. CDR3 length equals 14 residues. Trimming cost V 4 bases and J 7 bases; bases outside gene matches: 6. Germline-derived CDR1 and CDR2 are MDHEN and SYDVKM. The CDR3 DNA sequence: TGTGCCAGCAGTTCCTATAGCGGGGGGGGAGAGCAGTACGTC. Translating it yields CASSSYSGGGEQYV.